This TCR beta chain derives from a study of naive and memory T cell subsets. Trimming took off 2 bases at V and 2 bases at J, with 15 bases between the two ends. CDR3 length: 16 amino acids. The germline gives CDR1 MNHNY, CDR2 SVGAGI (reference sequence). This clonotype appeared many times. Ligated cDNA underwent four rounds of PCR with nested alpha and beta constant region primers and SP2. Each CDR3 protein is one row after TCRdb ran MiXCR on the UMI-ligation and nested PCR reads. The sample comprises 14,000 or so distinct CDR3 sequences, roughly 5% of which are singletons, and under 9.5% rests with the top ten. Treatment in this sample: skin biopsy from PPD injection site in Mantoux-positive individual. A UMI-containing oligonucleotide was joined by 3' ligation to the TCR cDNA template. Individuals with a positive Mantoux test gave biopsies from PPD-injected skin. Unsorted total RNA, roughly 1 to 1000 ng, was DNase treated before reverse transcription.

This TCR came from an adult in good health. This sequence joins TRBV6-6 and TRBJ1-1; D gene ambiguous. Sequencing used skin, obtained from a tuberculin skin test site. Written as DNA, the CDR3 is TGTGCCAGCAGTTACGACGACGAGGGCAGCAACACTGAAGCTTTCTTT. Residues: CASSYDDEGSNTEAFF.